This TCR beta chain stems from a study of cytomegalovirus exposure and HLA in healthy donors. Whole-study results and caveats: CMV serostatus stood as the only immune exposure information on hand. In a later analysis, V- and J-gene trimming of beta chains associated with a DCLRE1C missense variant, replicated independently. HLA-A and HLA-B allele assignments for most subjects were reportedly predicted accurately using TCR beta sequences.

60 Vbeta and 13 Jbeta primers were used in PCR. Only in-frame clones appear in the TCRdb table, and some are missing; sequencing was by immunoSEQ multiplex PCR. The sample contains fewer than 150,000 clones, about 80% of which appear only once. Though nominally healthy at sampling, donors likely had unrecorded immune exposures. In germline, CDR1 is MDHEN, CDR2 SYDVKM. This CDR3 region has 14 residues. Trimming took 6 bases from V and 5 from J; bases not matched to a gene: 7. This clone was found once. Its antigen is still unknown. This TCR derives from a woman in her forties in good health and CMV-seropositive. The sequencing input was PBMCs. The chain has TRBV28 and TRBJ1-2; 9 nucleotides agree with TRBD1. The CDR3 region is CASRWTGAGYGYTF. DNA for the CDR3: TGTGCCAGCAGGTGGACAGGGGCGGGGTATGGCTACACCTTC.